This T cell receptor (beta chain) derives from a study of T cell responses to AZD1222 COVID-19 vaccine. Study-level findings and limits: Repertoire sampling occurred only after the peak T cell response.

Germline values: CDR1 SGHTA, CDR2 FQGNSA. V was shortened by 4 bases and J by 2 bases, with 9 bases between the two germline ends. The CDR3 length is 13 residues. As for this clone: Its specificity is not known.

Only in-frame clones appear in the TCRdb table, and some are missing; sequencing was by immunoSEQ multiplex PCR. Of 80,000 to 100,000 clones listed, nearly 90% are singletons. The rearrangement joins TRBV7-2 to TRBJ2-7; TRBD2 is a possible D gene (6 bases). The sequence came from an adult in good health. This specimen consisted of peripheral blood, obtained on day 0 of AZD1222 vaccination. The CDR3 nucleotides are TGTGCCAGCAGCTCGACTAGAACCTACGAGCAGTACTTC. Encoded protein: CASSSTRTYEQYF.